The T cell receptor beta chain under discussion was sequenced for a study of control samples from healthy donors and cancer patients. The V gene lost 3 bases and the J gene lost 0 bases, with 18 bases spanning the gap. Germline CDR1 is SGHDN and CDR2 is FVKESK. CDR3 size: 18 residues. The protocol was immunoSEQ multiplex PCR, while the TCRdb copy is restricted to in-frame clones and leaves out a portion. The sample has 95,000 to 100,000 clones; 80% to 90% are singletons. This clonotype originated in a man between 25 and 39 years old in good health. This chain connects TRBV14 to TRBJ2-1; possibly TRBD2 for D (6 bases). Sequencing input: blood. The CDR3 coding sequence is TGTGCCAGCAGCCACTCCCTGCGGGGTTGGAGCTCCTACAATGAGCAGTTCTTC. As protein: CASSHSLRGWSSYNEQFF.